This T cell receptor (beta chain) was obtained from a study of blood T cell dynamics during melanoma immunotherapy. The CDR3 runs 15 residues. Germline CDR1 SEHNR, CDR2 FQNEAQ (reference sequence). V shed 1 base and J shed 4 bases, with 13 bases lying between them. Time point in this sample: pre-treatment baseline. Data came from immunoSEQ multiplex PCR; TCRdb stores just in-frame clones and leaves some out. The table has about 12,000 clones, around 85% seen once. This rearrangement joins TRBV7-9 to TRBJ1-1, with D unresolved. Sequencing was performed on blood, taken from a patient treated with checkpoint blockade. The source of this sequence is a human donor with melanoma. CDR3 sequence (DNA): TGTGCCAGCAGCTTAGATCAGTCCGGGGTCACTGAAGCTTTCTTT. Translated: CASSLDQSGVTEAFF.